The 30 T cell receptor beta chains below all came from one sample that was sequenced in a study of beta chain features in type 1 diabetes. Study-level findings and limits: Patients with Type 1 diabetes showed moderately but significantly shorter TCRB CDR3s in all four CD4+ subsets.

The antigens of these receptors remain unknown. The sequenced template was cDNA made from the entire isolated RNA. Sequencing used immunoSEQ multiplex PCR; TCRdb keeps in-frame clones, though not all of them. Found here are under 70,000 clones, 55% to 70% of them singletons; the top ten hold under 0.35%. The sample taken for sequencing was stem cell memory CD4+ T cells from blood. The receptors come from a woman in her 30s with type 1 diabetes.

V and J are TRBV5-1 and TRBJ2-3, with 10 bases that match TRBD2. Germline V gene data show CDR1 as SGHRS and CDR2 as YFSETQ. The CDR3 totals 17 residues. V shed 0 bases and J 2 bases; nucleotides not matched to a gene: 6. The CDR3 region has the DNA TGCGCCAGCAGCTTGGCCGGGACTAGCGACCACACAGATACGCAGTATTTT. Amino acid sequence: CASSLAGTSDHTDTQYF.

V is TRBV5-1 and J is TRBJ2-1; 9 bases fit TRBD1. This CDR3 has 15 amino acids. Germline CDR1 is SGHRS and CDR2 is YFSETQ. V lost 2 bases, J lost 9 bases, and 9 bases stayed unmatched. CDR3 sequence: CASSFPTGGEGEQFF. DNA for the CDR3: TGCGCCAGCAGCTTTCCAACAGGGGGCGAGGGTGAGCAGTTCTTC.

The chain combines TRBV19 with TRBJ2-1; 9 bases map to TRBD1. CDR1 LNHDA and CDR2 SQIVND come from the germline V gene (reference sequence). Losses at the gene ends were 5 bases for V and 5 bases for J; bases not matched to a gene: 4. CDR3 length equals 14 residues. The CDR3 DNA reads TGTGCCAGTAGTGCTACAGGGGGCAACAATGAGCAGTTCTTC. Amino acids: CASSATGGNNEQFF.

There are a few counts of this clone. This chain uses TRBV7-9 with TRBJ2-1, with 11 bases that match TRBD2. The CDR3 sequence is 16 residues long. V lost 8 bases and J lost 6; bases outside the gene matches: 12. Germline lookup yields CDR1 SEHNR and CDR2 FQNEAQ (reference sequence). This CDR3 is CASRKLLAGDINEQFF. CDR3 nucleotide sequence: TGTGCCAGCCGCAAACTACTAGCGGGAGATATCAATGAGCAGTTCTTC.

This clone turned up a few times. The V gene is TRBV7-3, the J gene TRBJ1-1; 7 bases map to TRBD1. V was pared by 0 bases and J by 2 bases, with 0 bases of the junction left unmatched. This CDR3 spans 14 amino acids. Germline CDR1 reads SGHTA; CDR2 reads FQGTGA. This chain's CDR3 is CASSLTGGNTEAFF. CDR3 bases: TGTGCCAGCAGCTTAACAGGGGGCAACACTGAAGCTTTCTTT.

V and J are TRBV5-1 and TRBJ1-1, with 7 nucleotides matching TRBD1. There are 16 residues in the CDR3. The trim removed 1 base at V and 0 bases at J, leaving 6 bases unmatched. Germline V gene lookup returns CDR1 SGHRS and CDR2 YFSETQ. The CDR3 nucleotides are TGCGCCAGCAGCTTGACCCGGGACAGCTTGAACACTGAAGCTTTCTTT. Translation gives CASSLTRDSLNTEAFF.

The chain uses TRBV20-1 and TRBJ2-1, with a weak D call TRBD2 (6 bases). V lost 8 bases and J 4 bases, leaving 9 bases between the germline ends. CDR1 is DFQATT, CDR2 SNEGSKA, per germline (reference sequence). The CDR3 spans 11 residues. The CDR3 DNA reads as TGCAGTAGGGACTCTTACAATGAGCAGTTCTTC. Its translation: CSRDSYNEQFF.

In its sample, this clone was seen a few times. The CDR3, as DNA: TGCGCCAGCAGCCCACAGGGAGACATCAACTATGGCTACACCTTC. It translates to CASSPQGDINYGYTF. The rearrangement links TRBV5-1 to TRBJ1-2, with D perhaps matching TRBD1 (6 bases). This CDR3 comprises 15 residues. CDR1 is SGHRS, CDR2 YFSETQ, per germline. Trimming took 4 bases from V and 2 from J, leaving 15 bases between them.

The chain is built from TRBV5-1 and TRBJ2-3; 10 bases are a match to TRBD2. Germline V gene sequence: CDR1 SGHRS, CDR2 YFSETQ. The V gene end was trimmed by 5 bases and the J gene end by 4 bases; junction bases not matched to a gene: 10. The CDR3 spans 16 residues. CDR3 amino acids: CASRSGTSATADTQYF. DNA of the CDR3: TGCGCCAGCAGATCCGGGACTAGCGCGACGGCAGATACGCAGTATTTT.

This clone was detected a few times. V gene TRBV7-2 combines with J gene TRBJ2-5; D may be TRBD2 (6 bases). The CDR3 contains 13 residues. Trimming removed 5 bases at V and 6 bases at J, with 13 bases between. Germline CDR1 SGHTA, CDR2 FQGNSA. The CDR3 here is CASSRGGGQTQYF. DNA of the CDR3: TGTGCCAGCAGCCGGGGAGGCGGACAGACCCAGTACTTC.

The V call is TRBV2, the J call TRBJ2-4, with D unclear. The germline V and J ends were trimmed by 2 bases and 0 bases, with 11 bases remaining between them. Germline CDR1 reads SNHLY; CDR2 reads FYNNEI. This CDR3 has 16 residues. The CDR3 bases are TGTGCCAGCAGTGAACTCCCCGTCCTAGCCAAAAACATTCAGTACTTC. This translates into CASSELPVLAKNIQYF.

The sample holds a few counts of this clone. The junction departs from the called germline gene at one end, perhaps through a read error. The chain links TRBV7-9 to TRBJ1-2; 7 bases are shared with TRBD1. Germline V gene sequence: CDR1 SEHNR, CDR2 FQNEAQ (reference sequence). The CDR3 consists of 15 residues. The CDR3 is CASSSSPSTGEMVGF. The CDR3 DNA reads TGTGCCAGCAGCTCCTCCCCCTCTACAGGGGAGATGGTAGGCTTC.

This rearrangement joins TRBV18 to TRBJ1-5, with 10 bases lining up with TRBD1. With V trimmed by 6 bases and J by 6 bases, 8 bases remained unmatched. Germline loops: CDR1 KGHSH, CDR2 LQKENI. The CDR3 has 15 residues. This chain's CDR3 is CASSRTGGEGQPQHF. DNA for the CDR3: TGTGCCAGCTCCCGGACAGGGGGAGAGGGTCAGCCCCAGCATTTT.

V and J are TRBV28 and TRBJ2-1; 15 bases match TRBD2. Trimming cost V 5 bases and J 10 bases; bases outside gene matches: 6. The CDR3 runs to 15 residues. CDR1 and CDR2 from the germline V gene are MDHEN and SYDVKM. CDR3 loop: CASSPRTSGRVEQFF. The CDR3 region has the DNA TGTGCCAGCAGTCCCCGGACTAGCGGGAGGGTAGAGCAGTTCTTC. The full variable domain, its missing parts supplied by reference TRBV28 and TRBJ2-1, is DVKVTQSSRYLVKRTGEKVFLECVQDMDHENMFWYRQDPGLGLRLIYFSYDVKMKEKGDIPEGYSVSREKKERFSLILESASTNQTSMYLCASSPRTSGRVEQFFGPGTRLTVL.

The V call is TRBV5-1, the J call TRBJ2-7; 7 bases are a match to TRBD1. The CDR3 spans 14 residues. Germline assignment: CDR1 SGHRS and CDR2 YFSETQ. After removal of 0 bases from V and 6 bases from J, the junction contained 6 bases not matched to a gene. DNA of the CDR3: TGCGCCAGCAGCTTGGTCCCGACAGGGCCCGAGCAGTACTTC. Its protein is CASSLVPTGPEQYF.

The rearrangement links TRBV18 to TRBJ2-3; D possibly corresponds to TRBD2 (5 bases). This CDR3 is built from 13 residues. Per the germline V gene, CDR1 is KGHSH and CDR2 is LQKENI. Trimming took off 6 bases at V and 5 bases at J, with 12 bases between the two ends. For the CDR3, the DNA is TGTGCCAGCTCCCTGAGTCGGGGAGATACGCAGTATTTT. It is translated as CASSLSRGDTQYF. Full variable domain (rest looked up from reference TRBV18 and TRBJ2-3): NAGVMQNPRHLVRRRGQEARLRCSPMKGHSHVYWYRQLPEEGLKFMVYLQKENIIDESGMPKERFSAEFPKEGPSILRIQQVVRGDSAAYFCASSLSRGDTQYFGPGTRLTVL.

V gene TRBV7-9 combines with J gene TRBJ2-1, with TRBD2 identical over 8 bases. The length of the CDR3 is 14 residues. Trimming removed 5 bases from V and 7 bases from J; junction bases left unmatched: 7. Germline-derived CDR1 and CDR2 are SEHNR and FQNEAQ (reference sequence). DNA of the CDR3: TGTGCCAGCAGCCTAAGCGGGAGTAGGAATGAGCAGTTCTTC. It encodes CASSLSGSRNEQFF.

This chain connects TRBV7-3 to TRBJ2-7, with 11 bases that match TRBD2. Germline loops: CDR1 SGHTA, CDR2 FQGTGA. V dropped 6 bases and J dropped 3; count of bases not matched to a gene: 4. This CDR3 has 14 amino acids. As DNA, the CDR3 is TGTGCCAGCAGTTCCACTAGCGGGAGCTACGAGCAGTACTTC. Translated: CASSSTSGSYEQYF.

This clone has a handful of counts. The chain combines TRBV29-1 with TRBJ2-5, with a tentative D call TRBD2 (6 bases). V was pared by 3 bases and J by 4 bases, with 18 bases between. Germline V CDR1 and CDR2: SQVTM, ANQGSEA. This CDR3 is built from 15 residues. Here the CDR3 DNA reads TGCAGCGTTGATAGGGTAACAGCCGGGGGAGAGACCCAGTACTTC. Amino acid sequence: CSVDRVTAGGETQYF.

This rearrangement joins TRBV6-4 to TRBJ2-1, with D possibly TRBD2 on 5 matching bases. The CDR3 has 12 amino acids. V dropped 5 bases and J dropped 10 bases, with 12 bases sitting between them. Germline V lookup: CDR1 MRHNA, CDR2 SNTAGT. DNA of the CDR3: TGTGCCAGCAGTTCGGGTGGAGGCGAGCAGTTCTTC. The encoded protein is CASSSGGGEQFF.

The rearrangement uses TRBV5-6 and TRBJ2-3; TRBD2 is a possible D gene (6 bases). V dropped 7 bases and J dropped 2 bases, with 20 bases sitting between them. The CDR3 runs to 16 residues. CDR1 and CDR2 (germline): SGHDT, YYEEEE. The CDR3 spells CASRWGWAGPTDTQYF. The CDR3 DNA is TGTGCCAGCCGGTGGGGTTGGGCGGGACCCACAGATACGCAGTATTTT. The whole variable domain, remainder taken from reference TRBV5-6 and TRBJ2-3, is DAGVTQSPTHLIKTRGQQVTLRCSPKSGHDTVSWYQQALGQGPQFIFQYYEEEERQRGNFPDRFSGHQFPNYSSELNVNALLLGDSALYLCASRWGWAGPTDTQYFGPGTRLTVL.

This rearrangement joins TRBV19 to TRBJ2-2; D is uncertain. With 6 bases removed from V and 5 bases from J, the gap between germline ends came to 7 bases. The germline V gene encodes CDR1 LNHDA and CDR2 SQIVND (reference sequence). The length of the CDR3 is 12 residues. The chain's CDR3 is CASRRRTGELFF. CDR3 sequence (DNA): TGTGCCAGTAGAAGGAGAACCGGGGAGCTGTTTTTT.

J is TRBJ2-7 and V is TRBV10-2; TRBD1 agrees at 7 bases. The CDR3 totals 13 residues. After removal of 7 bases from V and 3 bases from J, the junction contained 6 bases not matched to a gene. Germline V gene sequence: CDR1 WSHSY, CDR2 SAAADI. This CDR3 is CASKPGTDYEQYF. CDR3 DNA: TGCGCCAGCAAACCCGGGACAGACTACGAGCAGTACTTC.

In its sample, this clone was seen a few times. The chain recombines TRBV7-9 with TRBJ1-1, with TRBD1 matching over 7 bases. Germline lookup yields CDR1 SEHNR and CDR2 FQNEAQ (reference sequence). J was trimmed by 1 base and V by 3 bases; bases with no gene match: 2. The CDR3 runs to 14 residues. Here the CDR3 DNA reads TGTGCCAGCAGCTTTTGGGACAGGAACACTGAAGCTTTCTTT. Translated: CASSFWDRNTEAFF. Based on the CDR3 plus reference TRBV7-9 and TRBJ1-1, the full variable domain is DTGVSQNPRHKITKRGQNVTFRCDPISEHNRLYWYRQTLGQGPEFLTYFQNEAQLEKSRLLSDRFSAERPKGSFSTLEIQRTEQGDSAMYLCASSFWDRNTEAFFGQGTRLTVV.

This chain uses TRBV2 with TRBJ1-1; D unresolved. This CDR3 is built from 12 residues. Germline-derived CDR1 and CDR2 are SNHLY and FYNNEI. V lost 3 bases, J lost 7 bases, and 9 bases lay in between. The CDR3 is CASSDNGFEAFF. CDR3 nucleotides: TGTGCCAGCAGTGATAACGGGTTTGAAGCTTTCTTT. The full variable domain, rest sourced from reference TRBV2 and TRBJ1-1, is EPEVTQTPSHQVTQMGQEVILRCVPISNHLYFYWYRQILGQKVEFLVSFYNNEISEKSEIFDDQFSVERPDGSNFTLKIRSTKLEDSAMYFCASSDNGFEAFFGQGTRLTVV.

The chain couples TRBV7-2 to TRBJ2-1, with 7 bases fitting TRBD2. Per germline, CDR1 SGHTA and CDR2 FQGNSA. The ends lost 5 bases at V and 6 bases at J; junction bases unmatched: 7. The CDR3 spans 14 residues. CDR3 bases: TGTGCCAGCAGCCAAGGACTAGTAGGCAATGAGCAGTTCTTC. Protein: CASSQGLVGNEQFF. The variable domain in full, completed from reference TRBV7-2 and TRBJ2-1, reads GAGVSQSPSNKVTEKGKDVELRCDPISGHTALYWYRQSLGQGLEFLIYFQGNSAPDKSGLPSDRFSAERTGGSVSTLTIQRTQQEDSAVYLCASSQGLVGNEQFFGPGTRLTVL.

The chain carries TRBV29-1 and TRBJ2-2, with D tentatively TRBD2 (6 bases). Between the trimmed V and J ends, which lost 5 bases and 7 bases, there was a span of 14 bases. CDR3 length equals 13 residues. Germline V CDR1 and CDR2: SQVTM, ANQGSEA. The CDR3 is CSVQLAEVGELFF. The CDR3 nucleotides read TGCAGCGTTCAATTAGCGGAGGTCGGGGAGCTGTTTTTT.

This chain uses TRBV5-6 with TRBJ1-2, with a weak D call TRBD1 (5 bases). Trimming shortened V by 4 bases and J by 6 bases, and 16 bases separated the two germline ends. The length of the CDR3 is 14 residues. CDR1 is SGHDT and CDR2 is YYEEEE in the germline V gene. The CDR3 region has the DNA TGTGCCAGCAGCCTGGGCGTGCGGGGCGATGGCTACACCTTC. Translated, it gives CASSLGVRGDGYTF.

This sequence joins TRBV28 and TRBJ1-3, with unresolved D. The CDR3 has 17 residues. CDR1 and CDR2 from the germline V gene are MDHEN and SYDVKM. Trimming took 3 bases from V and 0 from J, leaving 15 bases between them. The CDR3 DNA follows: TGTGCCAGCAGTTTTCCCGCAGGTTTCAGCTCTGGAAACACCATATATTTT. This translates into CASSFPAGFSSGNTIYF.

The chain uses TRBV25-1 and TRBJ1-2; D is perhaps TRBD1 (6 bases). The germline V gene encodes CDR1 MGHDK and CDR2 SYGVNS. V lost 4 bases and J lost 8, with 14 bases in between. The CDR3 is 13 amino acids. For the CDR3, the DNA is TGTGCCAGCAGTGGCAGGGGTAGAGGGGGCTACACCTTC. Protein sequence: CASSGRGRGGYTF.